This T cell receptor (beta chain) comes out of a study of blood T cell repertoires in COVID-19. Across the study: There were acute and convalescent COVID-19 samples, and they came from the United States, Italy and Spain.

Original analysis: Amplification of reference gene primers provided the estimated nucleated cell counts. Clones were read by immunoSEQ multiplex PCR, and TCRdb kept only the in-frame ones, dropping some. From that table come the V and J calls and clone size; the DNA was used to work out D and trimming. The sample contains some 370,000 clones, 80% to 90% of which appear only once. In germline, CDR1 is SGHTA, CDR2 FQGTGA. Trimming removed 2 bases from V and 2 bases from J; junction bases left unmatched: 9. The CDR3 loop spans 17 amino acids. Enrolled during active infection, Seattle patients were then followed longitudinally.

The TCR was taken from a woman aged 25 to 39 with COVID-19, enrolled during active disease. Material for sequencing was peripheral blood. The V gene is TRBV7-3, the J gene TRBJ2-3; 8 bases are shared with TRBD2. The CDR3 DNA reads as TGTGCCAGCAGCTTAGGACGGTTTAGCGGGATCACAGATACGCAGTATTTT. Translating it yields CASSLGRFSGITDTQYF.